The next 5 T cell receptor beta chains were all read from a single sample in a study of T cells in Graves' hyperthyroidism and ophthalmopathy. Researchers amplified the TCR beta CDR3 regions from RNA transcripts. The HTBI set primed first-round TCR CDR3 RT-PCR. TCRdb reprocessed the multiplex PCR reads with MiXCR, giving one entry per CDR3 protein. Here the sample spans fewer than 300,000 distinct CDR3 sequences, around 25% being singletons. The source material was blood. These receptors originate from a man between 35 and 55 years old with Graves' hyperthyroidism that later progressed to Graves' ophthalmopathy.

This clonotype was picked up many times. J is TRBJ2-2 and V is TRBV5-5; D unclear. CDR1 SGHKS and CDR2 YYEKEE come from the germline V gene (reference sequence). Between the trimmed V and J ends, which lost 1 base and 6 bases, there was a span of 4 bases. The CDR3 spans 12 residues. CDR3 sequence: CASSLYSGELFF. CDR3 in DNA: TGTGCCAGCAGCTTGTATTCCGGGGAGCTGTTTTTT.

There are many counts of this clonotype. J is TRBJ1-1 and V is TRBV24-1; D not certain. The V and J ends lost 7 bases and 3 bases respectively, with 17 bases between them. Per the germline V gene, CDR1 is KGHDR and CDR2 is SFDVKD. CDR3 length equals 15 residues. CDR3 sequence reads: CATSLGKLGDTEAFF. The CDR3 DNA sequence: TGTGCCACCAGCCTCGGGAAGCTGGGAGACACTGAAGCTTTCTTT.

This clonotype was observed many times. The chain joins TRBV4-2 to TRBJ1-3, with no clear D. Trimming stripped 7 bases from V and 3 bases from J, with 13 bases between. This CDR3 comprises 14 residues. Per the germline V gene, CDR1 is LGHNA and CDR2 is YNFKEQ. Here the CDR3 DNA reads TGTGCCAGCACCACTCATCCACGTGGAAACACCATATATTTT. It translates to CASTTHPRGNTIYF.

The CDR3 here is CASSFREVHEQYF. CDR3 nucleotides: TGTGCCAGCAGTTTCCGGGAAGTCCACGAGCAGTACTTC. The V call is TRBV12-3 or TRBV12-4, the J call TRBJ2-7, with TRBD2 as a possible D gene (5 bases). Trimming cost V 3 bases and J 5 bases, with 11 bases left between them. This CDR3 spans 13 amino acids.

This clonotype was picked up many times. The chain joins TRBV7-8 to TRBJ1-2; 8 bases are shared with TRBD1. Per germline, CDR1 SGHVS and CDR2 FQNEAQ. The CDR3 runs to 16 residues. V trimming: 6 bases; J trimming: 3 bases; junction bases outside the gene matches: 12. DNA of the CDR3: TGTGCCAGCAGTCCGAGGACAGGACAGGGAGACTATGGCTACACCTTC. Protein sequence: CASSPRTGQGDYGYTF.